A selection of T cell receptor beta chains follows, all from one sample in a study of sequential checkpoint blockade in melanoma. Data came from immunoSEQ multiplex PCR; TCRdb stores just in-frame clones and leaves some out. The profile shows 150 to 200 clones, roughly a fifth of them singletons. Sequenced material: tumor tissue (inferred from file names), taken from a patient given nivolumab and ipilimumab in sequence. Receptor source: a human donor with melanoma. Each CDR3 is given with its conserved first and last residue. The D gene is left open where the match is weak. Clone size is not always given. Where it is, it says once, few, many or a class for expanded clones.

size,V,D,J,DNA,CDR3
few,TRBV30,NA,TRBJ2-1,TGTGCCTGGAGTGTTGGAGAGAATGAGCAGTTCTTC,CAWSVGENEQFF
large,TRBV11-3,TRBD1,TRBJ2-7,TGTGCCAGCAGCTTTCCCCCCTGGGACAGCTCCTACGAGCAGTACTTC,CASSFPPWDSSYEQYF
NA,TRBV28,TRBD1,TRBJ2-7,TGTGCCAGCAGTTCGGGTAGCGGACAGGGGGCTTACGAGCAGTACTTC,CASSSGSGQGAYEQYF
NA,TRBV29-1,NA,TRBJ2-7,TGCAGCGTTCAAATGGGTGGTGGAGTTTACGAGCAGTACTTC,CSVQMGGGVYEQYF
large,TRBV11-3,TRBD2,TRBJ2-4,TGTGCCAGCAGCCCAATATCGGGGGGATACATTCAGTACTTC,CASSPISGGYIQYF
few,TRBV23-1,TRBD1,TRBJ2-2,TGCGCCAGCAGTCACACAGGGGCAGTAGGACCCGGGGAGCTGTTTTTT,CASSHTGAVGPGELFF
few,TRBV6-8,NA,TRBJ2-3,TGTGCCAGCAGACGTGCGCAAACAGATACGCAGTATTTT,CASRRAQTDTQYF
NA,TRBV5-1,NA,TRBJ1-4,TGCGCCAGCAGCTTTCAGGGTGCCATGTCAACTAATGAAAAACTGTTTTTT,CASSFQGAMSTNEKLFF
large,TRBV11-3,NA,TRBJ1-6,TGTGCCAGCAGCTTAGGTGCATCTATCGCACCCCTCCACTTT,CASSLGASIAPLHF
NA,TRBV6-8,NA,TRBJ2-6,TGTGCCAGCAGTTATGTGCGCTCTGGGGCCAACGTCCTGACTTTC,CASSYVRSGANVLTF
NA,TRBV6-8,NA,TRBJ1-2,TGTGCCAGCAGTTACGGTGCTAAATATGGCTACACCTTC,CASSYGAKYGYTF
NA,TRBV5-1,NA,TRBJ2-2,TGCGCCAGCAGCTTGTCACAGACTAACACCGGGGAGCTGTTTTTT,CASSLSQTNTGELFF
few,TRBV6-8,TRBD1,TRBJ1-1,TGTGCCAGCAGTCCCCGCCCCGGACAGGGAGGGGGAGACACTGAAGCTTTCTTT,CASSPRPGQGGGDTEAFF
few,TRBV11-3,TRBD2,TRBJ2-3,TGTGCCAGCAGCTTGGCCCCGGGGGGGAGCACAGATACGCAGTATTTT,CASSLAPGGSTDTQYF
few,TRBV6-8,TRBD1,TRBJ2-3,TGTGCCAGCAGTCGTAGTAGACCTGGGACAGGGGGAGGAGATACGCAGTATTTT,CASSRSRPGTGGGDTQYF
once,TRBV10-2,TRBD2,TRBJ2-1,TGCGCCAGCCAAAATGCTAGCGGGGGGGCCTTATATGAGCAGTTCTTC,CASQNASGGALYEQFF
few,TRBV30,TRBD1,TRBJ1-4,TGTGCCTCAGCCCGAGGGGGCGAGAACGAAAAACTGTTTTTT,CASARGGENEKLFF
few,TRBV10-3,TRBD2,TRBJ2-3,TGTGCCATCAGTGAGTCGATTAGCGGGGGGGCAGATACGCAGTATTTT,CAISESISGGADTQYF
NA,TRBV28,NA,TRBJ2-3,TGTGCCAGCATCCCACCCATATCCGGGCAGAGCACAGATACGCAGTATTTT,CASIPPISGQSTDTQYF
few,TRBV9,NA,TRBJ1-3,TGTGCCAGCAGTACAGGCCTCTCTGGAAACACCATATATTTT,CASSTGLSGNTIYF
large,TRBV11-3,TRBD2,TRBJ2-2,TGTGCCAGCAGCCATGCCACTAGCGGGGAGAACACCGGGGAGCTGTTTTTT,CASSHATSGENTGELFF
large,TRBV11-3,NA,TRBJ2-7,TGTGCCAGCAGCGTTTCAGGCCGACGGGACAACGAGCAGTACTTC,CASSVSGRRDNEQYF
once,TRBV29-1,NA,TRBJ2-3,TGCAGCGTTGAAAGGCAGGCCCTCACAGATACGCAGTATTTT,CSVERQALTDTQYF
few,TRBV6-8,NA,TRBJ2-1,TGTGCCAGCAGTGATTTTAAGGCAGGCCAGTTCTTC,CASSDFKAGQFF
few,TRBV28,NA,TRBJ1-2,TGTGCCAGCAGGCCCGGACCTCAGTCTTATGGCTACACCTTC,CASRPGPQSYGYTF
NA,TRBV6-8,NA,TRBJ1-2,TGTGCCAGCAGTTATTTCGCGAACCTGGGCTACACCTTC,CASSYFANLGYTF
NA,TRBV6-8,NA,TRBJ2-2,TGTGCCAGCAGCCCAGAAAGCACCGGGGAGCTGTTTTTT,CASSPESTGELFF
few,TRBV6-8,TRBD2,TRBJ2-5,TGTGCCAGCAGTTCAGTAGCGGGGGGGGAGACCCAGTACTTC,CASSSVAGGETQYF
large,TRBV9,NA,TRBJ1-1,TGTGCCAGCAGCGTACGCCCGGCCATGAACACTGAAGCTTTCTTT,CASSVRPAMNTEAFF
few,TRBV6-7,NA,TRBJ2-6,TGTGCCAGCAGTCAAACGCTGCGGTATTTACAAAGTCGGGCCAACGTCCTGACTTTC,CASSQTLRYLQSRANVLTF
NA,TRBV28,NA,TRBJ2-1,TGTGCCAGCAGTTCCCTCGGAGGGGGAAACAATGAGCAGTTCTTC,CASSSLGGGNNEQFF
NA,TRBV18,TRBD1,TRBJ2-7,TGTGCCAGCTCACCAACCCCCGGGGACAGTACCTACGAGCAGTACTTC,CASSPTPGDSTYEQYF
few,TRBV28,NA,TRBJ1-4,TGTGCCAGCAGTCCCCCACGAGGAAAACTGTTTTTT,CASSPPRGKLFF
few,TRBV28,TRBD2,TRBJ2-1,TGTGCCAGCAGTTTACGAATGGGACTAGCGGGAGTCCCCATAGGGTACAATGAGCAGTTCTTC,CASSLRMGLAGVPIGYNEQFF
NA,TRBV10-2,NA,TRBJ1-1,TGCGCCAGCATCATTGGAGGGAGCACTGAAGCTTTCTTT,CASIIGGSTEAFF
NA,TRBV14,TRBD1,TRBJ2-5,TGTGCCAGCAGCCGGGGGACAGGGATGTACCAAGAGACCCAGTACTTC,CASSRGTGMYQETQYF
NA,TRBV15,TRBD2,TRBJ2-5,TGTGCCACCAGCAGAGATCGGGCGGGAGCCCAAGAGACCCAGTACTTC,CATSRDRAGAQETQYF
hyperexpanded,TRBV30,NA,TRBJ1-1,TGTGCCTGGAGTTACGACACTGAAGCTTTCTTT,CAWSYDTEAFF
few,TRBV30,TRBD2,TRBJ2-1,TGTGCCTGGAGTGTAATGGGCCGGACTAGCTCCTACAATGAGCAGTTCTTC,CAWSVMGRTSSYNEQFF
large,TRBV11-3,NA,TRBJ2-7,TGTGCCAGCAGTTTGGCCCTCCAGGGAAGTACCTCGTACTTC,CASSLALQGSTSYF
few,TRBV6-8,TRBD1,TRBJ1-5,TGTGCCACCTATGACAGGGAGGGCAATCAGCCCCAGCATTTT,CATYDREGNQPQHF
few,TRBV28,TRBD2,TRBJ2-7,TGTGCCAGCAGCTCCCCGGCGGGAGGGGCCTACGAGCAGTACTTC,CASSSPAGGAYEQYF
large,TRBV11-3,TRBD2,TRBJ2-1,TGTGCCAGCAGCGATAGCGGGGGTCGATACAATGAGCAGTTCTTC,CASSDSGGRYNEQFF
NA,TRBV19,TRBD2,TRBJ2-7,TGTGCCAGTAGTATAGATCTGGCTAGCGGGGCCTACGAGCAGTACTTC,CASSIDLASGAYEQYF
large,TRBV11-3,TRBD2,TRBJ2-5,TGTGCCAGCAGCCCGACTAGCGGGAGGCTGGAGACCCAGTACTTC,CASSPTSGRLETQYF
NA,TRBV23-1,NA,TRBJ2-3,TGCGCCAGCAGTCTAGGACGGCCAACTAGCACAGATACGCAGTATTTT,CASSLGRPTSTDTQYF
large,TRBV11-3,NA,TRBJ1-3,TGTGCCAGCAGCCCGAGAGCCGTGGGAAACACCATATATTTT,CASSPRAVGNTIYF
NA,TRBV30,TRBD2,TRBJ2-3,TGTGCCTGGAGTGTTAGCGGGTCCACAGATACGCAGTATTTT,CAWSVSGSTDTQYF
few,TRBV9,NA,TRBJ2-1,TGTGCCAGCAGCGTACTGGACAATGAGCAGTTCTTC,CASSVLDNEQFF
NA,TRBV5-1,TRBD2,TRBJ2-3,TGCGCCAGCAGCTCGTCACTAGCGGGAGGTGGTGATACGCAGTATTTT,CASSSSLAGGGDTQYF
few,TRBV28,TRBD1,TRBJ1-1,TGTGCCAGCAGTGTCCCCAGGGGGCCTAGCGGCACTGAAGCTTTCTTT,CASSVPRGPSGTEAFF
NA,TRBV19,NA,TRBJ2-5,TGTGCCAGTAGTATAGTGGGGCCTCTGGGGGAGACCCAGTACTTC,CASSIVGPLGETQYF
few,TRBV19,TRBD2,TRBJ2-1,TGTGCCAGTAAGGGGTTATCGCGGGAGGGGGTGGATTACAATGAGCAGTTCTTC,CASKGLSREGVDYNEQFF
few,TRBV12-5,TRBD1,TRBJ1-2,TGTGCCAGCACCACGGACAGGGGGGTCTATGGCTACACCTTC,CASTTDRGVYGYTF
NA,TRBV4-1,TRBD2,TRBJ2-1,TGCGCCAGCAGCCAAGCGTTCGGCGGGAGCCCCAATGAGCAGTTCTTC,CASSQAFGGSPNEQFF
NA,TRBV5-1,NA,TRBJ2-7,TGCGCCAGCAGCTGGGGAGGGGGCTCGGGCTCCTACGAGCAGTACTTC,CASSWGGGSGSYEQYF
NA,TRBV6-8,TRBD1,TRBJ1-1,TGTGCCATCAGTTTGGACAGGGATAGAGCTTTCTTT,CAISLDRDRAFF
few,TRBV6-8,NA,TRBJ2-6,TGTGCCAAACAAAGTCGGGCCAACGTCCTGACTTTC,CAKQSRANVLTF
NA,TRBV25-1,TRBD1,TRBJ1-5,TGTGCCAGCGAGAACAGGGGCCAGCCCCAGCATTTT,CASENRGQPQHF